The entry below gives a single TCR beta chain sequence along with its context. As yet, its antigen is unknown. The data belong to a study of cytomegalovirus exposure and HLA in healthy donors. Overall study findings and caveats: The study recorded around 160 TCR beta chains that were cytomegalovirus-associated.

PCR involved 60 Vbeta and 13 Jbeta primers. TCRdb keeps only in-frame clones here, not all; method: immunoSEQ multiplex PCR. The repertoire has about 160,000 clones, about 60% of them found once; the top ten carry about 7.1%. This CDR3 has 14 amino acids. Germline lookup yields CDR1 SGHDT and CDR2 YYEEEE. The V end was cut by 0 bases, the J end by 0 bases, with 6 bases between. The sample consisted of PBMCs. This chain uses TRBV5-6 with TRBJ2-5; D ambiguous. This clonotype originated in a woman aged 60 to 75 in good health and CMV-seropositive. The CDR3 here is CASSLAEYQETQYF. In nucleotides, the CDR3 is TGTGCCAGCAGCTTGGCGGAGTACCAAGAGACCCAGTACTTC.